The 6 T cell receptor beta chains given below trace back to one sample, sequenced in a study of long-term antiretroviral therapy in people with HIV (dated by TCRdb to between 2021 and 2024). The immunoSEQ hsTCRB v3.0 assay was used at survey level resolution to sequence the TRB variable region. TCRdb holds this immuneACCESS table with in-frame rearrangements only. Some clones are missing; in checked studies, unresolved V genes explain under half, and the rest has no known cause. The sample yields about 34,000 clones; around 83% were counted once. In total, the top ten clones hold 4.5% to 5% of the sample. The sample here was unsorted PBMCs, taken 2.8 years before starting antiretroviral therapy. The receptors originated from a woman in her 30s with HIV.

This chain connects TRBV27 to TRBJ2-7; D is uncertain. The CDR3 loop spans 14 amino acids. The V end lost 0 bases, the J end lost 3 bases, and 9 bases lay between the germline ends. Germline CDR1 and CDR2: MNHEY and SMNVEV (reference sequence). CDR3 bases: TGTGCCAGCAGTTTATCGCCCACCTACTACGAGCAGTACTTC. As protein: CASSLSPTYYEQYF.

CDR3 coding DNA: TGTGCCAGCAAAACCCTTGGGACAGGGGGCGGCTACACCTTC. Its protein product is CASKTLGTGGGYTF. This chain joins TRBV25-1 and TRBJ1-2, with 12 nucleotides matching TRBD1. V was pared by 7 bases and J by 8 bases, with 8 bases of the junction left unmatched. This CDR3 spans 14 amino acids. The germline V gene encodes CDR1 MGHDK and CDR2 SYGVNS.

This clone was observed a handful of times. The CDR3, as DNA: TGTGCCAGCAGCCGCCCTGGGACAGACCTCTACGAGCAGTACTTC. This codes for CASSRPGTDLYEQYF. The chain combines TRBV14 with TRBJ2-7; TRBD1 aligns across 7 bases. There are 15 residues in the CDR3. Losses at the gene ends were 4 bases for V and 3 bases for J; bases not matched to a gene: 9. Germline V lookup: CDR1 SGHDN, CDR2 FVKESK.

The chain is built from TRBV5-1 and TRBJ2-1, with 15 bases matching TRBD2. The germline gives CDR1 SGHRS, CDR2 YFSETQ. Losses at the gene ends were 4 bases for V and 10 bases for J; bases not matched to a gene: 9. The CDR3 runs to 16 residues. CDR3 sequence: CASSTVGLAGGAEQFF. CDR3 coding DNA: TGCGCCAGCAGCACTGTTGGACTAGCGGGGGGGGCGGAGCAGTTCTTC.

The chain employs TRBV11-2 and TRBJ1-5; 7 nucleotides match TRBD1. V lost 2 bases to trimming and J lost 6 bases; unmatched junction nucleotides: 1. This CDR3 has 13 residues. Looked up from germline, CDR1 is SGHAT and CDR2 is FQNNGV. The CDR3 reads CASSLQGGQPQHF. The DNA of the CDR3 is TGTGCCAGCAGCTTACAGGGGGGTCAGCCCCAGCATTTT.

The V call is TRBV2, the J call TRBJ2-7; 8 nucleotides agree with TRBD1. The germline V gene encodes CDR1 SNHLY and CDR2 FYNNEI. Trimming cost V 5 bases and J 5 bases; bases outside gene matches: 5. The CDR3 is 13 amino acids. DNA for the CDR3: TGTGCCAGCAGTTTGGACAGGGTTAACGAGCAGTACTTC. This gives the protein CASSLDRVNEQYF.